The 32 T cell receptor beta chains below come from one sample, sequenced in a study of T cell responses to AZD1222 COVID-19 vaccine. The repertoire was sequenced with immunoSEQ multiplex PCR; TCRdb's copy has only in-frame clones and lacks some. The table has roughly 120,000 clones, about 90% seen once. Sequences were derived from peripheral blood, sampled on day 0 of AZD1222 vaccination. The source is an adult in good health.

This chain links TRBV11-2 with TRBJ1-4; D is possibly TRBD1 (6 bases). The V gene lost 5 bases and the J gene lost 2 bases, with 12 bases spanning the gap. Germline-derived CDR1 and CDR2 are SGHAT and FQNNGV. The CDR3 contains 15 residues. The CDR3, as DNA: TGTGCCAGCAGCCCGCGGACAGTGACTAATGAAAAACTGTTTTTT. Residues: CASSPRTVTNEKLFF.

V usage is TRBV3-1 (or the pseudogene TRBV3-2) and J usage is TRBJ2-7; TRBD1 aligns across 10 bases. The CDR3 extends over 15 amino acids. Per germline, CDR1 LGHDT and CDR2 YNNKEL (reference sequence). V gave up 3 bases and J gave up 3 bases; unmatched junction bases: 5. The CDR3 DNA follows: TGTGCCAGCAGCCACACCCGGGACAGGGGCTACGAGCAGTACTTC. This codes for CASSHTRDRGYEQYF.

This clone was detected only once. The CDR3 nucleotides are TGTGCCAGCAGCTTAATGGGACAGACCACAGATACGCAGTATTTT. It specifies CASSLMGQTTDTQYF. V usage is TRBV7-2 and J usage is TRBJ2-3, with 7 bases matching TRBD1. The CDR3 runs to 15 residues. Germline V gene lookup returns CDR1 SGHTA and CDR2 FQGNSA. Germline trimming cut 2 bases from V and 2 bases from J; bases unmatched to any gene: 4.

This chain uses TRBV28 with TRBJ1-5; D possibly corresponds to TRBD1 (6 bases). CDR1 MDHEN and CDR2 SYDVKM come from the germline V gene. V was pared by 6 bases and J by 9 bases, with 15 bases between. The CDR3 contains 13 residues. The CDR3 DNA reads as TGTGCCAGCAGGATCACAGGGTATGGGCCCCAGCATTTT. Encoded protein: CASRITGYGPQHF.

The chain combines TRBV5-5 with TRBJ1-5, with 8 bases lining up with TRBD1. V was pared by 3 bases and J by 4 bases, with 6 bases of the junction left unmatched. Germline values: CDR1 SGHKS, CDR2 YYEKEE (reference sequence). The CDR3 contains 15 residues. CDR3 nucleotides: TGTGCCAGCAGCTACCCGGACAGGGTTAATCAGCCCCAGCATTTT. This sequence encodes CASSYPDRVNQPQHF.

This CDR3 is CAWARQGARVGSPLHF. DNA for the CDR3: TGTGCCTGGGCGCGACAGGGGGCAAGAGTAGGATCACCCCTCCACTTT. V gene TRBV30 combines with J gene TRBJ1-6, with 10 bases fitting TRBD1. This CDR3 is built from 16 residues. Germline CDR1 and CDR2: GTSNPN and SVGIG (reference sequence). V shed 5 bases, J shed 10 bases, and the junction held 14 bases outside the gene matches. The variable domain in full, with the rest retrieved from reference TRBV30 and TRBJ1-6, is SQTIHQWPATLVQPVGSPLSLECTVEGTSNPNLYWYRQAAGRGLQLLFYSVGIGQISSEVPQNLSASRPQDRQFILSSKKLLLSDSGFYLCAWARQGARVGSPLHFGNGTRLTVT.

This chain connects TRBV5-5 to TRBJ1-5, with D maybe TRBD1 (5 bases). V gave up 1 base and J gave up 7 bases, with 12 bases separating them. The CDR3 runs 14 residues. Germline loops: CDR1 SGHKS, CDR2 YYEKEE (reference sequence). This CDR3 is CASSLRGAGQPQHF. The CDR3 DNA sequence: TGTGCCAGCAGCTTGCGAGGGGCCGGGCAGCCCCAGCATTTT. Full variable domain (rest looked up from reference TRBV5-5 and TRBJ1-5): DAGVTQSPTHLIKTRGQQVTLRCSPISGHKSVSWYQQVLGQGPQFIFQYYEKEERGRGNFPDRFSARQFPNYSSELNVNALLLGDSALYLCASSLRGAGQPQHFGDGTRLSIL.

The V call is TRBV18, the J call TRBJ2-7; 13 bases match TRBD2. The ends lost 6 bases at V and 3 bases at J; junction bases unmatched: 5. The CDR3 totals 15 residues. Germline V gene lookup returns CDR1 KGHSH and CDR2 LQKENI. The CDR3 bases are TGTGCCAGCTCCCCGACTAGCGGGGGGATCTACGAGCAGTACTTC. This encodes CASSPTSGGIYEQYF.

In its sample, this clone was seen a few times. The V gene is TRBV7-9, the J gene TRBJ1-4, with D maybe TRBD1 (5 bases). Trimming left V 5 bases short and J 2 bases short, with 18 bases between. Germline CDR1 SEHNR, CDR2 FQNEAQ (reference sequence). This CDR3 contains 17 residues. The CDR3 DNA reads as TGTGCCAGCAGCCCGAACAGGCGGGGGGTGACTAATGAAAAACTGTTTTTT. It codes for CASSPNRRGVTNEKLFF.

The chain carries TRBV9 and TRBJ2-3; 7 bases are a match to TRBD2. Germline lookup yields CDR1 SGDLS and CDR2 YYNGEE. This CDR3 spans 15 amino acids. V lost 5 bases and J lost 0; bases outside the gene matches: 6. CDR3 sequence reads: CASSLGTKSTDTQYF. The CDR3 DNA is TGTGCCAGCAGTCTTGGGACTAAGAGCACAGATACGCAGTATTTT.

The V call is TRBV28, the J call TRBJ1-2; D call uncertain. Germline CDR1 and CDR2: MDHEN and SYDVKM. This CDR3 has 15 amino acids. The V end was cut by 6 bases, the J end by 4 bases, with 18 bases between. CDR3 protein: CASSPVRSNSYGYTF. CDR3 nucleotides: TGTGCCAGCAGCCCCGTCCGAAGCAACTCCTATGGCTACACCTTC.

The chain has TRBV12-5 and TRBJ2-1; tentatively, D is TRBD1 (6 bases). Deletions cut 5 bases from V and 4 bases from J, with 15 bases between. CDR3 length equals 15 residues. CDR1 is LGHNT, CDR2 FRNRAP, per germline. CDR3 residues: CASGLGQSLYNEQFF. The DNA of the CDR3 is TGTGCTAGTGGTCTTGGACAGAGCCTTTACAATGAGCAGTTCTTC.

The CDR3 loop reads CASSLGGGGEETQYF. The CDR3 nucleotides are TGCGCCAGCAGCCTGGGAGGGGGCGGAGAAGAGACCCAGTACTTC. The gene calls are TRBV5-1 and TRBJ2-5; D may match TRBD1 or TRBD2 (7 bases each). V dropped 4 bases and J dropped 3 bases, with 16 bases sitting between them. CDR1 and CDR2 from the germline V gene are SGHRS and YFSETQ. CDR3 length equals 15 residues.

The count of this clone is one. CDR3 bases: TGCGCCAGCAGCGTGGACAGGGGCGGCTATGGCTACACCTTC. This gives the protein CASSVDRGGYGYTF. The V and J genes are TRBV5-1 and TRBJ1-2, with 9 bases identical to TRBD1. Germline values: CDR1 SGHRS, CDR2 YFSETQ. The V and J ends lost 4 bases and 4 bases, in that order; junction bases with no gene match: 5. The CDR3 is made up of 14 amino acids.

The CDR3 DNA sequence: TGTGCCAGCAGCTTTACAGGGGCTACTAATGAAAAACTGTTTTTT. Translating gives CASSFTGATNEKLFF. The gene calls are TRBV7-2 and TRBJ1-4, with TRBD1 identical over 7 bases. Trimming cost V 3 bases and J 2 bases; bases outside gene matches: 3. The CDR3 has 15 residues. Germline CDR1 and CDR2: SGHTA and FQGNSA.

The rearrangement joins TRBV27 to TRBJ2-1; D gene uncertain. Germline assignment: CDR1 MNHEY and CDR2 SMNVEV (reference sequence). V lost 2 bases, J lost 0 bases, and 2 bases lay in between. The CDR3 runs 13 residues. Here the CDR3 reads CASSLSSYNEQFF. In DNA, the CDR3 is TGTGCCAGCAGTTTAAGCTCCTACAATGAGCAGTTCTTC.

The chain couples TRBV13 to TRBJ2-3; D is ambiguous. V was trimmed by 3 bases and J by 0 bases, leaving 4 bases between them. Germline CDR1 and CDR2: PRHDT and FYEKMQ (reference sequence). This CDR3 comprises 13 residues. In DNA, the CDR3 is TGTGCCAGCAGCTTTTCTAGCACAGATACGCAGTATTTT. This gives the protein CASSFSSTDTQYF.

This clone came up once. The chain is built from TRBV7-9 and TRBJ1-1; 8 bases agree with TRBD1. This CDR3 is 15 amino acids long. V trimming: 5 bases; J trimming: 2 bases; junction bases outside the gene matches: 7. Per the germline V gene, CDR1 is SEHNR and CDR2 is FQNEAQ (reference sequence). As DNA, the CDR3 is TGTGCCAGCAGCCCACGGGACAGGCTAAACACTGAAGCTTTCTTT. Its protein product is CASSPRDRLNTEAFF.

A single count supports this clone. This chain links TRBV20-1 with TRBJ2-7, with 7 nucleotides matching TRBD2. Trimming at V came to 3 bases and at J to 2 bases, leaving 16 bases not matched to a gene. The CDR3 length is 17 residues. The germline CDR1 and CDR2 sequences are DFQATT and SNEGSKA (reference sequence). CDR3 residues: CSASIPSGDSTTYEQYF. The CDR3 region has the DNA TGCAGTGCTAGTATTCCTAGCGGTGATTCAACTACCTACGAGCAGTACTTC.

Here the CDR3 DNA reads TGCGCCAGCAGCTTGGCAGCGAACACTGAAGCTTTCTTT. Amino acid sequence: CASSLAANTEAFF. This chain joins TRBV5-1 and TRBJ1-1; unclear D gene. V was cut by 0 bases and J by 1 base, with 4 bases left in between. Per the germline V gene, CDR1 is SGHRS and CDR2 is YFSETQ. The CDR3 totals 13 residues.

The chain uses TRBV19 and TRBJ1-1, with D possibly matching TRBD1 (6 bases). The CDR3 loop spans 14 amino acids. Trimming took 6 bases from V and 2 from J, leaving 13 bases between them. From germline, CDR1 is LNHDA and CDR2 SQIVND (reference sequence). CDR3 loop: CASRSDRSNTEAFF. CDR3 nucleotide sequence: TGTGCCAGTAGGTCCGACAGGAGCAACACTGAAGCTTTCTTT.

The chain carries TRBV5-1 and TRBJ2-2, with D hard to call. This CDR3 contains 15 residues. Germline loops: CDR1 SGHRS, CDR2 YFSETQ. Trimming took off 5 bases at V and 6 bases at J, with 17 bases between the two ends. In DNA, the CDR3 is TGCGCCAGCAGTCCTGCTGAGCCGGGCCCCGGGGAGCTGTTTTTT. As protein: CASSPAEPGPGELFF.

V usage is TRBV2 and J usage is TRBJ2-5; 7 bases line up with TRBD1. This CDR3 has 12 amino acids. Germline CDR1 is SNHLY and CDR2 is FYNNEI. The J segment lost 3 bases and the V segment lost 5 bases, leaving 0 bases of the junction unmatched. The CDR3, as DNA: TGTGCCAGCAGTACAGGGGAAGAGACCCAGTACTTC. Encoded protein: CASSTGEETQYF. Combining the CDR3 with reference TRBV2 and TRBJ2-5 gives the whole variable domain EPEVTQTPSHQVTQMGQEVILRCVPISNHLYFYWYRQILGQKVEFLVSFYNNEISEKSEIFDDQFSVERPDGSNFTLKIRSTKLEDSAMYFCASSTGEETQYFGPGTRLLVL.

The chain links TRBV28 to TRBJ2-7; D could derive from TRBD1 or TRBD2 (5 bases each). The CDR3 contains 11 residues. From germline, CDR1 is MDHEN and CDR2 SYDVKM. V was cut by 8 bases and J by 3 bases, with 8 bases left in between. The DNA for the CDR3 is TGTGCCAGCGAGGGGATCTACGAGCAGTACTTC. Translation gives CASEGIYEQYF.

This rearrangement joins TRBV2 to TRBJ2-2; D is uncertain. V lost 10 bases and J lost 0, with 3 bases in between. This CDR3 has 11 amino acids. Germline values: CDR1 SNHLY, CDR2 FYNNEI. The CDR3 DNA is TGTGCCACAACGAACACCGGGGAGCTGTTTTTT. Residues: CATTNTGELFF.

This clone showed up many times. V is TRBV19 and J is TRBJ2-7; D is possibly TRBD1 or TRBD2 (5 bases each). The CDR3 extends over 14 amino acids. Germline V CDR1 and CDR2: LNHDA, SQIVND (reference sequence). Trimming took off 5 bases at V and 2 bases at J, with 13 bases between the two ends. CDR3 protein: CASSSRDGTYEQYF. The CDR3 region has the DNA TGTGCCAGTAGTTCCCGGGACGGTACCTACGAGCAGTACTTC.

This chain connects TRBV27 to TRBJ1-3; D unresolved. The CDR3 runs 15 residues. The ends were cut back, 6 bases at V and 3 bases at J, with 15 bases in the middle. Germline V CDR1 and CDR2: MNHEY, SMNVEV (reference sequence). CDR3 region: CASRGSQALGNTIYF. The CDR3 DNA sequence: TGTGCCAGCAGAGGGAGCCAGGCACTTGGAAACACCATATATTTT.

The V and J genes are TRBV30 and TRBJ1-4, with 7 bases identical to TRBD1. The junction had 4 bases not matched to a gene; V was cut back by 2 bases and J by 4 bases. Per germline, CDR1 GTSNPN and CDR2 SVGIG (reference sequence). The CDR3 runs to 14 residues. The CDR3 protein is CAWSKTGLNEKLFF. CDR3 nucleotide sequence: TGTGCCTGGAGTAAGACAGGGCTTAATGAAAAACTGTTTTTT.

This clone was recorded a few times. CDR3 loop: CASSYGGGLQETQYF. CDR3 in DNA: TGTGCCAGCAGCTACGGCGGGGGCCTCCAAGAGACCCAGTACTTC. V and J are TRBV11-3 and TRBJ2-5; D is perhaps TRBD2 (7 bases). The V gene lost 4 bases and the J gene lost 1 base, with 13 bases spanning the gap. There are 15 residues in the CDR3. CDR1 SGHNT and CDR2 YENEEA come from the germline V gene. Full variable domain (rest looked up from reference TRBV11-3 and TRBJ2-5): EAGVVQSPRYKIIEKKQPVAFWCNPISGHNTLYWYLQNLGQGPELLIRYENEEAVDDSQLPKDRFSAERLKGVDSTLKIQPAELGDSAVYLCASSYGGGLQETQYFGPGTRLLVL.

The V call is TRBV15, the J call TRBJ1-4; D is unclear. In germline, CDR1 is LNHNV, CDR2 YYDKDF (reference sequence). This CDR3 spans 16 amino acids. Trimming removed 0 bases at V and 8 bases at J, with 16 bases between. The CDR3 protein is CATSRDVPSAGEKLFF. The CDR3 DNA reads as TGTGCCACCAGCAGAGATGTCCCCAGTGCGGGCGAAAAACTGTTTTTT. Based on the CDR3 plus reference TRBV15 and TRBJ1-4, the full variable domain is DAMVIQNPRYQVTQFGKPVTLSCSQTLNHNVMYWYQQKSSQAPKLLFHYYDKDFNNEADTPDNFQSRRPNTSFCFLDIRSPGLGDTAMYLCATSRDVPSAGEKLFFGSGTQLSVL.

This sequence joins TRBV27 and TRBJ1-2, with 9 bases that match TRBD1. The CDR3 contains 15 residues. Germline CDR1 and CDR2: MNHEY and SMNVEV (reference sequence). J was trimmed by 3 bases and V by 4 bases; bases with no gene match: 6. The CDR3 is CASSWDREVDYGYTF. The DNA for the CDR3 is TGTGCCAGCAGTTGGGACAGGGAGGTGGACTATGGCTACACCTTC.

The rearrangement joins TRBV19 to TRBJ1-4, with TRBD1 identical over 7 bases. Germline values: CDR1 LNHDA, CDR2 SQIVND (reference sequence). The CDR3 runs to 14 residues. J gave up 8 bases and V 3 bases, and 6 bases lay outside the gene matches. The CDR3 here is CASSMAGGREKLFF. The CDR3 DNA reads TGTGCCAGTAGTATGGCAGGGGGTAGGGAAAAACTGTTTTTT.